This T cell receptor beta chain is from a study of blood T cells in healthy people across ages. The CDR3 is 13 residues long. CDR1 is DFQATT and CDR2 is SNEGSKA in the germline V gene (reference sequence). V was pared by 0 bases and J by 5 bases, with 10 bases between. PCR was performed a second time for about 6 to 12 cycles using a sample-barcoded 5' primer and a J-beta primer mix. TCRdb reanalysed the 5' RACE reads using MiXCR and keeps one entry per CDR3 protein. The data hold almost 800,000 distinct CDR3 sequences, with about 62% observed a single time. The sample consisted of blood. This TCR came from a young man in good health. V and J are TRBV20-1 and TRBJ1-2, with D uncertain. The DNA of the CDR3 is TGCAGTGCTAGAGAGGTCGGGGTTTATGGCTACACCTTC. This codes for CSAREVGVYGYTF.